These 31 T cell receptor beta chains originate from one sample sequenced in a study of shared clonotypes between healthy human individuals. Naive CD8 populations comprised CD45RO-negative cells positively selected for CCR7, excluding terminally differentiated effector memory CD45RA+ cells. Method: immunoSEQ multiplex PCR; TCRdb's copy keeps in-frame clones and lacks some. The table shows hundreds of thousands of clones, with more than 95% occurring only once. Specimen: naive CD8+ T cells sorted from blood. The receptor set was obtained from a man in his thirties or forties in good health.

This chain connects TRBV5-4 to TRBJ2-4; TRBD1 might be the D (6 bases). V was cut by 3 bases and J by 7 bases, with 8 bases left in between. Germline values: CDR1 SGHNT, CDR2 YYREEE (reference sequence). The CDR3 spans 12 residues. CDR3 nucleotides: TGTGCCAGCAGCTCGAGGGGGAACATTCAGTACTTC. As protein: CASSSRGNIQYF.

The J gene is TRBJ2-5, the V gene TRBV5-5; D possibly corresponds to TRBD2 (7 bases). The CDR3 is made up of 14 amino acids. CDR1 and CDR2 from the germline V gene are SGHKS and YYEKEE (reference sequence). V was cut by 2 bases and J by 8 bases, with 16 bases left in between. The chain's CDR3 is CASSFGGGVSTQYF. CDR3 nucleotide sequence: TGTGCCAGCAGCTTTGGCGGGGGCGTCAGCACCCAGTACTTC.

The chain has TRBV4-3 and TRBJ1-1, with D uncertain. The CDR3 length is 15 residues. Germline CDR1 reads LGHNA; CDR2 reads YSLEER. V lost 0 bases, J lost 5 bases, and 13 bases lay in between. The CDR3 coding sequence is TGCGCCAGCAGCCAAGAGTCAGTTGGGTGGACTGAAGCTTTCTTT. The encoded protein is CASSQESVGWTEAFF.

CDR3 residues: CASSLWGTSDHEQFF. CDR3 coding DNA: TGTGCCAGCAGCCTTTGGGGGACTAGCGACCATGAGCAGTTCTTC. The chain links TRBV13 to TRBJ2-1, with TRBD2 identical over 10 bases. The ends lost 5 bases at V and 8 bases at J; junction bases unmatched: 9. CDR1 and CDR2 from the germline V gene are PRHDT and FYEKMQ (reference sequence). The CDR3 loop spans 15 amino acids.

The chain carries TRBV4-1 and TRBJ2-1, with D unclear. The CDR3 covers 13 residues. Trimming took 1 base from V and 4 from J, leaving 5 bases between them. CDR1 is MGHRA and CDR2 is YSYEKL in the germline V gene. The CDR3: CASSQASYNEQFF. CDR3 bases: TGCGCCAGCAGCCAAGCATCGTACAATGAGCAGTTCTTC.

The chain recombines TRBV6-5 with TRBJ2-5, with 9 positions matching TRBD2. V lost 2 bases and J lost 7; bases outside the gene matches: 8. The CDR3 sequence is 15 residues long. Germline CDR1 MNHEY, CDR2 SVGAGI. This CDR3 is CASSYGSGSVGTQYF. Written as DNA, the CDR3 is TGTGCCAGCAGTTACGGTAGCGGGAGTGTGGGGACCCAGTACTTC.

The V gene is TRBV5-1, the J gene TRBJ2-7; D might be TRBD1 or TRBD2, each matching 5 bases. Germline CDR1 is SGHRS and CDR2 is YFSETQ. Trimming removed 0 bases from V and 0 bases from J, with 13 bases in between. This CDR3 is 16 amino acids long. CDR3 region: CASSLEGRLSSYEQYF. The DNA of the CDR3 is TGCGCCAGCAGCTTGGAGGGACGCCTGAGCTCCTACGAGCAGTACTTC. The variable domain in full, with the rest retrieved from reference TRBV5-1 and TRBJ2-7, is KAGVTQTPRYLIKTRGQQVTLSCSPISGHRSVSWYQQTPGQGLQFLFEYFSETQRNKGNFPGRFSGRQFSNSRSEMNVSTLELGDSALYLCASSLEGRLSSYEQYFGPGTRLTVT.

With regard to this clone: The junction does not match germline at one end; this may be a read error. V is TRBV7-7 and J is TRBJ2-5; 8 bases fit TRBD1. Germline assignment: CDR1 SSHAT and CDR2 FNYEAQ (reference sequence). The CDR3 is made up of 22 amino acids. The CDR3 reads CASSLMAPTGTDRDKRLETQYF. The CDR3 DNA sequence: TGTGCTAGCAGCCTTATGGCGCCGACAGGAACGGACAGGGATAAGCGGCTAGAGACCCAGTACTTC.

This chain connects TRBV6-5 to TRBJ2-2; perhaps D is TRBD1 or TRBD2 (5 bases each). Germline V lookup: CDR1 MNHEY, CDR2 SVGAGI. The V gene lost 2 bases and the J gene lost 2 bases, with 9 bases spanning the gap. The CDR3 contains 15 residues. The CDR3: CASSYRGDNTGELFF. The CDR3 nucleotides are TGTGCCAGCAGTTACCGAGGGGACAACACCGGGGAGCTGTTTTTT.

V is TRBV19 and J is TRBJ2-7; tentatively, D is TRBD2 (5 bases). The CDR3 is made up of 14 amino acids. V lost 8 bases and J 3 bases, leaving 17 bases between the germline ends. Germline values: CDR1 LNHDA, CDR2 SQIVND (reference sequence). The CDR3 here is CASGPRAFDYEQYF. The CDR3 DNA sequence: TGTGCCAGTGGACCGAGGGCCTTTGACTACGAGCAGTACTTC.

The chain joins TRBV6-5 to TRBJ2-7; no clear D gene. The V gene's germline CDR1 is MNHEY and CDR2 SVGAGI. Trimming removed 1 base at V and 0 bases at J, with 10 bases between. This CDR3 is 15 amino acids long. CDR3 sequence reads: CASSYLDRLSYEQYF. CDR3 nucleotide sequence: TGTGCCAGCAGTTACTTGGACCGTCTCTCCTACGAGCAGTACTTC.

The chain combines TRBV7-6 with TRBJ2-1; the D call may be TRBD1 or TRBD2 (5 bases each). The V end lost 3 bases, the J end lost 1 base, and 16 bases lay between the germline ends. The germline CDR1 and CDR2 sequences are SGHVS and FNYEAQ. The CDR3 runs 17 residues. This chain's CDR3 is CASSLGRVGLSYNEQFF. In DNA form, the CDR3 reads TGTGCCAGCAGCTTGGGCAGGGTTGGACTTTCCTACAATGAGCAGTTCTTC.

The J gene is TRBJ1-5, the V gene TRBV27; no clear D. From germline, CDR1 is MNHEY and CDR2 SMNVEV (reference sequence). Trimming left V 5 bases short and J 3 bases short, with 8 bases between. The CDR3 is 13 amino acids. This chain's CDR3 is CASSPSFNQPQHF. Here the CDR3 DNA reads TGTGCCAGCAGTCCGAGTTTCAATCAGCCCCAGCATTTT.

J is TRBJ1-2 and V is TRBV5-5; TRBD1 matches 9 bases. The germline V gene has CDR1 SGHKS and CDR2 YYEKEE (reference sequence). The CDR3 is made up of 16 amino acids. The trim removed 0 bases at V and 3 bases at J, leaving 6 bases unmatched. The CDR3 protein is CASSLGTGVLDYGYTF. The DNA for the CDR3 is TGTGCCAGCAGCTTGGGGACAGGGGTTTTGGACTATGGCTACACCTTC.

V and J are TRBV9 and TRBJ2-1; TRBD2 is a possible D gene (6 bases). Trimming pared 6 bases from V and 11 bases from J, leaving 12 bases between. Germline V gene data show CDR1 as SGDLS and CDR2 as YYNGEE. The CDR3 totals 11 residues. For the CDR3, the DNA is TGTGCCAGCATGTACCGCGGGAAGCAGTTCTTC. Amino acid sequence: CASMYRGKQFF.

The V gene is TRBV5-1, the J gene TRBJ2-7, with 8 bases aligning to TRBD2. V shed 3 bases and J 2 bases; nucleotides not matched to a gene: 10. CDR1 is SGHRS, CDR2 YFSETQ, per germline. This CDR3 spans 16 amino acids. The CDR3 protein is CASSSIGLAPAYEQYF. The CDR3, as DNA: TGCGCCAGCAGCTCGATAGGACTAGCACCCGCCTACGAGCAGTACTTC. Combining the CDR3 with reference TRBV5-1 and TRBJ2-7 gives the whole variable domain KAGVTQTPRYLIKTRGQQVTLSCSPISGHRSVSWYQQTPGQGLQFLFEYFSETQRNKGNFPGRFSGRQFSNSRSEMNVSTLELGDSALYLCASSSIGLAPAYEQYFGPGTRLTVT.

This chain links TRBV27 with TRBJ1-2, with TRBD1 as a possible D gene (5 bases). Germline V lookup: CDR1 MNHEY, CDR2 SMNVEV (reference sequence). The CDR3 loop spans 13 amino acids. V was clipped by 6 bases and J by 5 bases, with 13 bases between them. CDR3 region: CASSPTAHYGYTF. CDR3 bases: TGTGCCAGCAGCCCGACAGCCCATTATGGCTACACCTTC.

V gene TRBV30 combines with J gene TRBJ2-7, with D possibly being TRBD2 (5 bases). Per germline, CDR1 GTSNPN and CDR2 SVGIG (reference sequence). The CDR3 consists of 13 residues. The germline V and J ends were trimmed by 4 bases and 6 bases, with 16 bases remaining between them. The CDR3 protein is CAWTVAGEIEQYF. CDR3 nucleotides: TGTGCCTGGACCGTGGCGGGCGAAATCGAGCAGTACTTC.

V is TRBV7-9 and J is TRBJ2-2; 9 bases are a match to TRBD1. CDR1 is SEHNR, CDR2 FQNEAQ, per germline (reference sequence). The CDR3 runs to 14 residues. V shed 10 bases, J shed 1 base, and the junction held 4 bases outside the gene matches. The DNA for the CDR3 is TGTGCCATGCCGGGACAGGGGAACACCGGGGAGCTGTTTTTT. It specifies CAMPGQGNTGELFF.

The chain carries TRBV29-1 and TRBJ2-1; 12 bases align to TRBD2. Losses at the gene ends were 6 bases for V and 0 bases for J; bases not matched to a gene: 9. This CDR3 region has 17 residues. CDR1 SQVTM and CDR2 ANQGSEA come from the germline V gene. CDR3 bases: TGCAGCGTCCGGACTAGCGGGACCGGGAGCTCCTACAATGAGCAGTTCTTC. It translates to CSVRTSGTGSSYNEQFF.

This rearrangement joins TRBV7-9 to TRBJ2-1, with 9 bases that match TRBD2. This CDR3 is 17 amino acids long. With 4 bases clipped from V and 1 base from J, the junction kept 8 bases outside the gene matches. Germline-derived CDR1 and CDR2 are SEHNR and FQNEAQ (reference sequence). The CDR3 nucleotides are TGTGCCAGCAGCTCTGGGACTAGCCTAAATTCCTACAATGAGCAGTTCTTC. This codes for CASSSGTSLNSYNEQFF.

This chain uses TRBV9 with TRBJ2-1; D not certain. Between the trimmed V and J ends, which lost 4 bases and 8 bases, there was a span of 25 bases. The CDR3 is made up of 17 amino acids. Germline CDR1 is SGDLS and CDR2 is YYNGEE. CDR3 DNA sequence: TGTGCCAGCAGCCCAGAAGGTAGACACCCCCCAACGGATGAGCAGTTCTTC. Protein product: CASSPEGRHPPTDEQFF.

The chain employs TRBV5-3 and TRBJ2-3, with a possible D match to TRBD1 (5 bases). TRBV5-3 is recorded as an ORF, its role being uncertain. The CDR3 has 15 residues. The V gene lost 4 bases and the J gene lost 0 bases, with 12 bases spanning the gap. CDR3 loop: CARSQTTESTDTQYF. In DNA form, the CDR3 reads TGTGCCAGAAGCCAGACGACAGAAAGCACAGATACGCAGTATTTT.

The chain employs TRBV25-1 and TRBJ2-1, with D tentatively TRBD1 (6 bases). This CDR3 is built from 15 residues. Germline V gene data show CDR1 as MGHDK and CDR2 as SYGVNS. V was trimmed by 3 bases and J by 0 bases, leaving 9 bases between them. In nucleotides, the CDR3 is TGTGCCAGCAGTGAGGGGGCCAGCTCCTACAATGAGCAGTTCTTC. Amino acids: CASSEGASSYNEQFF.

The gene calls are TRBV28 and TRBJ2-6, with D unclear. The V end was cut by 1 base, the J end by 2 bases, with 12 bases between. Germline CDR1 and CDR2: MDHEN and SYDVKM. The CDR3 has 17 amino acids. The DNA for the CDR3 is TGTGCCAGCAGTTTATTGCAGGCGTCAGCTGGGGCCAACGTCCTGACTTTC. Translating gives CASSLLQASAGANVLTF.

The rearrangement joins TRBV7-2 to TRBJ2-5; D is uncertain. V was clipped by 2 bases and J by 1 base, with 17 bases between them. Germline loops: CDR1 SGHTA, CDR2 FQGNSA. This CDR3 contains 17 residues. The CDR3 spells CASSLPFKVTVQETQYF. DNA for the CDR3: TGTGCCAGCAGCTTACCTTTCAAAGTAACGGTCCAAGAGACCCAGTACTTC.

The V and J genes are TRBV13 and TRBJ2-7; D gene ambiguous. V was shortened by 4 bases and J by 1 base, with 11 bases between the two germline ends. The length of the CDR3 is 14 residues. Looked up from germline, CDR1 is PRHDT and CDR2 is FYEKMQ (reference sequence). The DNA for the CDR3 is TGTGCCAGCAGCTCCGGACGGTTATCCTACGAGCAGTACTTC. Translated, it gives CASSSGRLSYEQYF.

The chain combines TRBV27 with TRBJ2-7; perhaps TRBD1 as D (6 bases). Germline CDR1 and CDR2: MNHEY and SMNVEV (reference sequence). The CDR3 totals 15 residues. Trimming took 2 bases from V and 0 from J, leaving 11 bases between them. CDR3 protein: CASSLGTPDSYEQYF. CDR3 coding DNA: TGTGCCAGCAGTTTAGGGACACCGGACTCCTACGAGCAGTACTTC.

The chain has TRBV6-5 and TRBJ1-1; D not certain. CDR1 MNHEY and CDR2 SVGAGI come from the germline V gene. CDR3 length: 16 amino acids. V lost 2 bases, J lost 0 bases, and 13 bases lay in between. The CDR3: CASSYALAAVNTEAFF. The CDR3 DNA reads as TGTGCCAGCAGTTACGCGTTGGCGGCAGTGAACACTGAAGCTTTCTTT.

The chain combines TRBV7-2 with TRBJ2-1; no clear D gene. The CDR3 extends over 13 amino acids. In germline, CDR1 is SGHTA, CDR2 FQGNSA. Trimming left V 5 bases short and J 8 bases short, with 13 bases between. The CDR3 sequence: CASSRPPWDEQFF. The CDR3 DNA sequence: TGTGCCAGCAGCCGCCCCCCCTGGGATGAGCAGTTCTTC.

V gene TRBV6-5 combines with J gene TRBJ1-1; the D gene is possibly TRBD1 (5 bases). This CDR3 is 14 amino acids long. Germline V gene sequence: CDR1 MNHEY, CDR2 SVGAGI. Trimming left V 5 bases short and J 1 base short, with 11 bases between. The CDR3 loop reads CASSLSTANTEAFF. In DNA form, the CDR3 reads TGTGCCAGCAGTCTGTCGACAGCGAACACTGAAGCTTTCTTT.